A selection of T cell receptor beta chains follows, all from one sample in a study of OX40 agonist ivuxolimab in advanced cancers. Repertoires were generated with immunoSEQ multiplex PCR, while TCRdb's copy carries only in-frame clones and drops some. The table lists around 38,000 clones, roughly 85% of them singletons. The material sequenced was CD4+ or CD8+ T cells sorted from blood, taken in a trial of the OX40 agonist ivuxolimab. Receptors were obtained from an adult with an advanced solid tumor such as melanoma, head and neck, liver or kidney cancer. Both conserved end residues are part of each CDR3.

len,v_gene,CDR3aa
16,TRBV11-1,CASSPSDAEEFYGYTF
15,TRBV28,CASSTAGQGEQPQHF
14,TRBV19,CASSPTGGFHEQYF
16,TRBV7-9,CASRRDRVKSGNTIYF
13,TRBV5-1,CASSPGVGTEAFF
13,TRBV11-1,CASSFRGDYEQYF
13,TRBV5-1,CASSLRRNTEAFF
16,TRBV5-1,CASSVGTGDYTDTQYF
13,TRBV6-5,CASSRDSFYEQYF
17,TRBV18,CASSRLSGGRRAYEQYF
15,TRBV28,CASSLWQRGPYEQYF
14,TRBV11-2,CASSLDPGRADQYF
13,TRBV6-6,CASSSGTGQPQHF
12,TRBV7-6,CASSWNTGELFF
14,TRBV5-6,CASSSTRGPDTQYF
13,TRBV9,CASSVDTKYGYTF
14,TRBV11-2,CASSLGRSGHEQYF
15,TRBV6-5,CASSSLGGVNNEQFF
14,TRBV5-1,CASSFLAGVNEQFF
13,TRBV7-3,CASSPSRFQPQHF
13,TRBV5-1,CASSPDSSQPQHF